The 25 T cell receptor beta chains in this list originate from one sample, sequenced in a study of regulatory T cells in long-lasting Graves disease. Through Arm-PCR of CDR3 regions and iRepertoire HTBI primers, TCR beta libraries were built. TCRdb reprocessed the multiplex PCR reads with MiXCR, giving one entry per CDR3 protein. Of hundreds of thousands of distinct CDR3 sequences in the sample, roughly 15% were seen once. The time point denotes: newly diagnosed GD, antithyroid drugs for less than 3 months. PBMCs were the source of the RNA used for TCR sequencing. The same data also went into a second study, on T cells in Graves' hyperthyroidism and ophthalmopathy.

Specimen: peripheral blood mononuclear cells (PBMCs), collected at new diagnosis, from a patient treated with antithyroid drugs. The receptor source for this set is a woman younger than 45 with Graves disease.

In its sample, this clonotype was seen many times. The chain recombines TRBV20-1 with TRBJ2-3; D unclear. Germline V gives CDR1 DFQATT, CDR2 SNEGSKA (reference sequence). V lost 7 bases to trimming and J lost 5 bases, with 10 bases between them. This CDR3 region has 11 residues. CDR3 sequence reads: CSGLDVDTQYF. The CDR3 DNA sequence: TGCAGTGGCCTAGATGTAGATACGCAGTATTTT.

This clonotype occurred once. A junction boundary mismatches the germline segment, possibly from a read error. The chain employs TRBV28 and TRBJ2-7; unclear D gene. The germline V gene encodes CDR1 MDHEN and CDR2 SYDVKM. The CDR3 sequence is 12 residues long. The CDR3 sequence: CASSLDNYELYF. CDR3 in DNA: TGTGCCAGCAGTTTAGACAACTACGAGCTGTACTTC.

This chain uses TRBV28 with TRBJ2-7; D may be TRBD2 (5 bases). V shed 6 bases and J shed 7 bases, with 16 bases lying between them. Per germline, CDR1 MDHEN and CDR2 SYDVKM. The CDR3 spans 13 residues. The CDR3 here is CASRYTAGGEQYF. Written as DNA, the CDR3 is TGTGCCAGCAGGTACACAGCTGGCGGGGAGCAGTACTTC.

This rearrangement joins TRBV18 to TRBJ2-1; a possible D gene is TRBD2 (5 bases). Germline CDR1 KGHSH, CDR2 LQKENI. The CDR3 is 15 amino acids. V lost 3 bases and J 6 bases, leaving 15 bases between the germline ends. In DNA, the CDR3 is TGTGCCAGCTCACCTCCAGGACTGACCCCCAATGAGCAGTTCTTC. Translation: CASSPPGLTPNEQFF.

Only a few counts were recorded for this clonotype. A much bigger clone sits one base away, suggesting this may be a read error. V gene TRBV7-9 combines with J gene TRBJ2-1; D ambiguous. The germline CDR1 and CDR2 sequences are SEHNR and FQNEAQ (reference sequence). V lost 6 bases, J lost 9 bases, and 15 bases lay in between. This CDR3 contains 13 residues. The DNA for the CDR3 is TGTGCCAGCAGTGCCTTACTGTGGAGTGAGCAGTTCTTC. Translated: CASSALLWSEQFF.

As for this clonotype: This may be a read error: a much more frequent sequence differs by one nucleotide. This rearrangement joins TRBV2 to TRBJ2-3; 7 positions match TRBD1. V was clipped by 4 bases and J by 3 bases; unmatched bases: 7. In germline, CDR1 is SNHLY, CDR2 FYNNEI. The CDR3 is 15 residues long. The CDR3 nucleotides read TGTGCCAGCAGTGGGCGACAGGGTAAAACAGATACGCAGTATTTT. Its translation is CASSGRQGKTDTQYF. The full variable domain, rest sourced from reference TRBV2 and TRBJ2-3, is EPEVTQTPSHQVTQMGQEVILRCVPISNHLYFYWYRQILGQKVEFLVSFYNNEISEKSEIFDDQFSVERPDGSNFTLKIRSTKLEDSAMYFCASSGRQGKTDTQYFGPGTRLTVL.

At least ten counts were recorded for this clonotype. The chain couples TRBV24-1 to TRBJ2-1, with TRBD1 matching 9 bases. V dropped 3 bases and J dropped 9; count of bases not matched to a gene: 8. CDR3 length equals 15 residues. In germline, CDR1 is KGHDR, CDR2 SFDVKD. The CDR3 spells CATSDPGTGIFEQFF. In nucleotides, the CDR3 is TGTGCCACCAGTGATCCCGGGACAGGGATCTTTGAGCAGTTCTTC.

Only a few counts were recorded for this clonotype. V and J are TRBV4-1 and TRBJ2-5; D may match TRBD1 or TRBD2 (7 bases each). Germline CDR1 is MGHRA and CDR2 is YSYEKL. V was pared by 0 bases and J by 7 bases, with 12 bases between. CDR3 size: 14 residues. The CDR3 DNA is TGCGCCAGCAGCCAAGATCAGGGGGGGGGGACCCAGTACTTC. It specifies CASSQDQGGGTQYF.

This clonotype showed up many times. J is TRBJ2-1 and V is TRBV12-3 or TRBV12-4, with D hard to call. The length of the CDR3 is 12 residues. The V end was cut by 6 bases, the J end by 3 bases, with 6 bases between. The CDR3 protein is CASRENYNEQFF. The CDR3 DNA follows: TGTGCCAGCAGAGAGAACTACAATGAGCAGTTCTTC.

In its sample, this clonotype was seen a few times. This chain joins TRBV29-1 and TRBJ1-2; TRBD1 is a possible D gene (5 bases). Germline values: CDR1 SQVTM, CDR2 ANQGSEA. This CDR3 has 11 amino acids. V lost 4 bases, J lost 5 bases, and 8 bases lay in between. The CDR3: CSVGGVYGYTF. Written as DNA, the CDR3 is TGCAGCGTTGGAGGGGTTTATGGCTACACCTTC.

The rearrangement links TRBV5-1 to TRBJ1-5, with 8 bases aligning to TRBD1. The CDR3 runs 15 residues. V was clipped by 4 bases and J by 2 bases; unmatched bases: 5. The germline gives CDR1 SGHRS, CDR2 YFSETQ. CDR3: CASSRTGMGNQPQHF. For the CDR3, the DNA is TGCGCCAGCAGCAGGACAGGGATGGGCAATCAGCCCCAGCATTTT.

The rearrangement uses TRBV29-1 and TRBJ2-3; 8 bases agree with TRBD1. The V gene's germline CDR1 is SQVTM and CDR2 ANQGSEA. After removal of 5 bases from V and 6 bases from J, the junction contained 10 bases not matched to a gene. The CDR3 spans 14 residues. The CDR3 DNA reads TGCAGCGTTCGGTTGGGCAGGGGGCGGGATACGCAGTATTTT. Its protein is CSVRLGRGRDTQYF.

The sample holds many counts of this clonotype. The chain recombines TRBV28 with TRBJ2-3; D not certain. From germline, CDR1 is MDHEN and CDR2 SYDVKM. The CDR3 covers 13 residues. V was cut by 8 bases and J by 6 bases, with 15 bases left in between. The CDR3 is CASADRVGDTQYF. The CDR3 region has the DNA TGTGCCAGCGCCGATAGGGTGGGGGATACGCAGTATTTT.

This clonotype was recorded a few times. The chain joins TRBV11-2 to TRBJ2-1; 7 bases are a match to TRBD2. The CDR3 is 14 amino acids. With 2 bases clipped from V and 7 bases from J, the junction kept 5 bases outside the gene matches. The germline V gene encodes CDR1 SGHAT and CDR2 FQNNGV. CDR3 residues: CASSLYLAANEQFF. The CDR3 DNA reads TGTGCCAGCAGCTTATATCTAGCGGCTAATGAGCAGTTCTTC.

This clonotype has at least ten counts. The CDR3 loop is CAWSPPIRQGEAFF. DNA for the CDR3: TGTGCCTGGAGTCCCCCAATACGACAGGGTGAAGCTTTCTTT. The rearrangement joins TRBV30 to TRBJ1-1; 7 bases agree with TRBD1. V was clipped by 2 bases and J by 7 bases; unmatched bases: 10. Germline CDR1 is GTSNPN and CDR2 is SVGIG (reference sequence). This CDR3 has 14 residues.

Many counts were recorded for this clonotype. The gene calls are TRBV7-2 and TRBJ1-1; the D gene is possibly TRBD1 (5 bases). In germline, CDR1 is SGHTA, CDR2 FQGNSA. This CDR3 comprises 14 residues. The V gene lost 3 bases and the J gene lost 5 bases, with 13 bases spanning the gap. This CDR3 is CASSLYMGGTEAFF. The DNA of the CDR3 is TGTGCCAGCAGCTTGTATATGGGGGGGACTGAAGCTTTCTTT.

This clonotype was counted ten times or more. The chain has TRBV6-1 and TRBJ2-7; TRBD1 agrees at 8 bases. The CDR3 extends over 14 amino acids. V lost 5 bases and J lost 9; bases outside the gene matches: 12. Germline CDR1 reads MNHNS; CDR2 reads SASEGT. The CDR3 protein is CASSQGTGVLGQYF. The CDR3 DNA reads TGTGCCAGCAGTCAGGGGACAGGTGTTCTTGGGCAGTACTTC.

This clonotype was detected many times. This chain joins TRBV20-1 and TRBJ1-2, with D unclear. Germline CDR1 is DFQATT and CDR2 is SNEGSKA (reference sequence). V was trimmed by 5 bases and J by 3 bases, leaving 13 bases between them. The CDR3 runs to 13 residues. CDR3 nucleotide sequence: TGCAGTGCTTCGGACCGCGGGTACTATGGCTACACCTTC. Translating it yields CSASDRGYYGYTF.

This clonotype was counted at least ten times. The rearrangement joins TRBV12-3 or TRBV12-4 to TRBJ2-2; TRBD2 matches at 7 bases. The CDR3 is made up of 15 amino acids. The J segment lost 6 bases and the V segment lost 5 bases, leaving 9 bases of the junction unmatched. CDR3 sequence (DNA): TGTGCCAGCAGTGATACCGGGACTATCGCCGGGGAGCTGTTTTTT. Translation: CASSDTGTIAGELFF.

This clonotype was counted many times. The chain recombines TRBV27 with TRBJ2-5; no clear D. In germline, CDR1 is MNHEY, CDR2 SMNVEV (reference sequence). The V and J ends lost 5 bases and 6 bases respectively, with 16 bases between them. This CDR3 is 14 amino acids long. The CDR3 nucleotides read TGTGCCAGCAGTCAAATAGCCGCCCGGAAGACCCAGTACTTC. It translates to CASSQIAARKTQYF.

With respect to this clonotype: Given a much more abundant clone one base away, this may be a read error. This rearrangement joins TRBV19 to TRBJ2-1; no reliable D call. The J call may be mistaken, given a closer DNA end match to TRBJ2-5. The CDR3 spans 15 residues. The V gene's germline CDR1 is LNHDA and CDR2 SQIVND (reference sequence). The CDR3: CAGSIRRGSRETQYF. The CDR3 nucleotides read TGTGCCGGTAGTATCCGGAGAGGTAGTCGTGAGACCCAGTACTTC.

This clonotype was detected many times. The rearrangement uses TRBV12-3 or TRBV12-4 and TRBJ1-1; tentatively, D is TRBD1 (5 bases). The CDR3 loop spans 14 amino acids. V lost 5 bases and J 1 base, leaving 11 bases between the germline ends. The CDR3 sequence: CASSPGLGNTEAFF. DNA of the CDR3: TGTGCCAGCAGTCCGGGACTCGGGAACACTGAAGCTTTCTTT.

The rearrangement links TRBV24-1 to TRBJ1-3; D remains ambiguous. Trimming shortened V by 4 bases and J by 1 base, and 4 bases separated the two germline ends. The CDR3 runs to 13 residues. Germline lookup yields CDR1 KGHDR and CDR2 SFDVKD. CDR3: CATSEGSGNTIYF. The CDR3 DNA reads TGTGCCACCAGTGAGGGATCTGGAAACACCATATATTTT.

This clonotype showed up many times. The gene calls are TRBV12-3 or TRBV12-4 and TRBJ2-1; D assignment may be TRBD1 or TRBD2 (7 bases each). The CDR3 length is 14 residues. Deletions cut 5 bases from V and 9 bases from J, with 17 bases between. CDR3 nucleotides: TGTGCCAGCAGTCCTCGACAGGGAGGGGGTGAGCAGTTCTTC. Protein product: CASSPRQGGGEQFF.

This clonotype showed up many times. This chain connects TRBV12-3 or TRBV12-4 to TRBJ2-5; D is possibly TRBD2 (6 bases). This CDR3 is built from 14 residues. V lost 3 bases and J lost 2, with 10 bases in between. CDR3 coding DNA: TGTGCCAGCAGTTTGTATGCGGGGCAAGAGACCCAGTACTTC. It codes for CASSLYAGQETQYF.